Below, one TCR beta chain is given with its context. A read error is possible here, since a much larger clone lies one base away. CDR3 regions were amplified by Arm-PCR using iRepertoire HTBI primers to build TCR beta libraries. TCRdb independently ran MiXCR on the multiplex PCR reads; one entry per CDR3 protein. This table has more than 400,000 distinct CDR3 sequences, 16% appearing once. The data belong to a study of regulatory T cells in long-lasting Graves disease. Time point specified: newly diagnosed GD, antithyroid drugs for less than 3 months. PBMC RNA was the source of the TCR library. V was trimmed by 3 bases and J by 3 bases, leaving 12 bases between them. The CDR3 consists of 14 residues. CDR1 and CDR2 from the germline V gene are MDHEN and SYDVKM. These same data were also listed under a study on T cells in Graves' hyperthyroidism and ophthalmopathy.

This sequence originates from a woman younger than 45 with Graves disease. This sample comprised peripheral blood mononuclear cells (PBMCs), obtained at new diagnosis, from a patient treated with antithyroid drugs. The chain uses TRBV28 and TRBJ2-7; unclear D gene. CDR3 nucleotide sequence: TGTGCCAGCAGTTTCGCAAGAACACACTACGAGCAGTACTTC. Protein sequence: CASSFARTHYEQYF.